Sequencing of this T cell receptor beta chain was carried out in a study of blood T cell repertoires in COVID-19. Original handling: Amplification from reference gene primers served as the basis for estimated nucleated cell counts. Sequencing was performed with immunoSEQ multiplex PCR; in TCRdb, only in-frame clones are kept and a portion is missing. D and trimming were read from the DNA, whereas the V and J calls and clone size are those reported in that table. In the table there are around 260,000 clones, approximately 79% of which are singletons. This CDR3 has 14 residues. Trimming shortened V by 3 bases and J by 7 bases, and 13 bases separated the two germline ends. Germline CDR1 KGHSH, CDR2 LQKENI.

The clonotype comes from a man aged 25-45 years with acute COVID-19. Sequences were obtained from PBMCs or T cells enriched from blood (not recorded which). The chain couples TRBV18 to TRBJ2-1; D possibly corresponds to TRBD1 (5 bases). The CDR3 DNA is TGTGCCAGCTCACCTTTGCAGGGAATGAATGAGCAGTTCTTC. The encoded protein is CASSPLQGMNEQFF.